This T cell receptor (beta chain) was profiled in a study of metastatic and nonmetastatic thyroid tumors. Study as a whole: Where malignant and benign thyroid patients were concerned, repertoires were compared across blood and tumor or nodule tissue. Whole-study findings and limits: For both blood and tumor, malignant thyroid tumors reportedly showed significantly higher TCR beta diversity than benign nodules did.

Among the patients, none had received any treatment before thyroid surgery. The CDR3 is 17 amino acids. Germline-derived CDR1 and CDR2 are LGHNA and YNFKEQ. Under the authors' procedure: To classify distant metastasis in papillary thyroid cancer, a model was built from CDR3 differences across clinicopathological groups. Through MiXCR, TCRdb re-clonotyped the PCR reads. The V and J calls reflect TCRdb's pipeline rather than the authors' work. The table includes 30,000 to 40,000 clones, 35% to 40% detected once. Turning to this clone: What it binds is unknown. The junction shows a germline mismatch at one end, possibly a read error.

The source is a female donor with papillary thyroid cancer or a benign thyroid nodule (not recorded which). Some clones in this sample may be carry-over from other donors' samples. Sample: tumor tissue. V and J are TRBV4-2 and TRBJ2-3; 15 nucleotides agree with TRBD2. The CDR3 loop reads CASSGTSGRTFTYTLYF. The CDR3 DNA follows: TGTGCCAGCAGCGGGACTAGCGGGAGGACCTTCACATATACGCTGTATTTT.